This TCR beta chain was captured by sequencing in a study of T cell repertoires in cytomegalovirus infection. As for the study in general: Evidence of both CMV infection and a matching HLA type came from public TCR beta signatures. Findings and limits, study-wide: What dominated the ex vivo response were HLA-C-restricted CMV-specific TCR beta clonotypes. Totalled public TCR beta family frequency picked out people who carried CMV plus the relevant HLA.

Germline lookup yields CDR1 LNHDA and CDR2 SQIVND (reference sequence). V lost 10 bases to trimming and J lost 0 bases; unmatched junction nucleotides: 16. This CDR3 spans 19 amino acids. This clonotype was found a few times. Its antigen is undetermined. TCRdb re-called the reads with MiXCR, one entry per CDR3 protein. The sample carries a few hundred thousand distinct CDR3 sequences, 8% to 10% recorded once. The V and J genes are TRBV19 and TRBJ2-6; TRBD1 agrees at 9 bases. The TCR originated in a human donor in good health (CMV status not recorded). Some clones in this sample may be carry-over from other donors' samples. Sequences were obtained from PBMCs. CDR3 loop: CATRVGFGQGPSGANVLTF. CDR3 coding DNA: TGTGCCACCCGTGTGGGGTTTGGACAGGGGCCCTCTGGGGCCAACGTCCTGACTTTC.